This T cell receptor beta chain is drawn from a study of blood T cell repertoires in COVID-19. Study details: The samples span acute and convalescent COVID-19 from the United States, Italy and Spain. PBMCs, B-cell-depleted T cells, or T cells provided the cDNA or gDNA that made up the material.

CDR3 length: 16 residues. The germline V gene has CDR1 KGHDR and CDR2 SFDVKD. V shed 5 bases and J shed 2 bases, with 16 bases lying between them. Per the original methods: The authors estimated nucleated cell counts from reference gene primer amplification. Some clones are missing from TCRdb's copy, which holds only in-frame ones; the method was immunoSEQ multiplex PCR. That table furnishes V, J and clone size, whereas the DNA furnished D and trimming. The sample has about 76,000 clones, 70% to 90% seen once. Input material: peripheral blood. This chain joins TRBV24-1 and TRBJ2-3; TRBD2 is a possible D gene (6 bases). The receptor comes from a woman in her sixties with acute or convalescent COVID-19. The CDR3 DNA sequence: TGTGCCACCAGTGGTTCGGGGAGGAGGTCCACAGATACGCAGTATTTT. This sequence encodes CATSGSGRRSTDTQYF.